The 32 T cell receptor beta chains below were found in one sample sequenced in a study of blood T cell repertoires in COVID-19. Sequencing used immunoSEQ multiplex PCR; TCRdb keeps in-frame clones, though not all of them. The repertoire holds about 180,000 clones, about 81% seen once, with about an eighth in the top ten. The sample taken for sequencing was peripheral blood. The receptors originated from a woman over 75 with COVID-19, enrolled during active disease.

The rearrangement links TRBV13 to TRBJ1-1; 7 bases fit TRBD1. The J segment lost 1 base and the V segment lost 6 bases, leaving 5 bases of the junction unmatched. This CDR3 spans 14 amino acids. CDR1 is PRHDT, CDR2 FYEKMQ, per germline (reference sequence). The CDR3 reads CASRLQGSNTEAFF. The DNA of the CDR3 is TGTGCCAGCAGACTACAGGGGTCGAACACTGAAGCTTTCTTT.

The gene calls are TRBV25-1 and TRBJ1-6; maybe TRBD1 (5 bases). V lost 6 bases and J lost 10, with 19 bases in between. The CDR3 sequence is 15 residues long. The germline V gene has CDR1 MGHDK and CDR2 SYGVNS. The CDR3 region is CASSRWEGFGSPLHF. The CDR3 DNA reads TGTGCCAGCAGCCGGTGGGAGGGGTTCGGCTCACCCCTCCACTTT.

The V gene is TRBV5-1, the J gene TRBJ2-5; 8 positions match TRBD2. CDR1 and CDR2 (germline): SGHRS, YFSETQ. V was clipped by 1 base and J by 5 bases; unmatched bases: 1. The CDR3 is 13 amino acids. The CDR3 DNA reads TGCGCCAGCAGCTTGACTAGCGGCGAGACCCAGTACTTC. The encoded protein is CASSLTSGETQYF.

The rearrangement uses TRBV5-1 and TRBJ1-1, with 7 bases that match TRBD1. Per the germline V gene, CDR1 is SGHRS and CDR2 is YFSETQ. The CDR3 totals 13 residues. The trim removed 5 bases at V and 11 bases at J, leaving 12 bases unmatched. The CDR3 loop reads CASRQDREWGAFF. As DNA, the CDR3 is TGCGCCAGCAGGCAAGACAGGGAGTGGGGGGCTTTCTTT.

This chain links TRBV5-8 with TRBJ2-3, with 7 bases lining up with TRBD1. The germline gives CDR1 SGHTS, CDR2 YDEGEE. Trimming took 2 bases from V and 3 from J; bases not matched to a gene: 3. The CDR3 length is 14 residues. CDR3 amino acids: CASSFRQGTDTQYF. The CDR3 coding sequence is TGTGCCAGCAGCTTTAGACAGGGTACAGATACGCAGTATTTT.

J is TRBJ2-1 and V is TRBV19, with 11 positions matching TRBD2. Germline CDR1 reads LNHDA; CDR2 reads SQIVND (reference sequence). The CDR3 spans 15 residues. V shed 5 bases, J shed 7 bases, and the junction held 7 bases outside the gene matches. The CDR3 spells CASSATSGKINEQFF. The CDR3 coding sequence is TGTGCCAGTAGTGCGACTAGCGGGAAGATAAATGAGCAGTTCTTC. The full variable domain, its missing parts supplied by reference TRBV19 and TRBJ2-1, is DGGITQSPKYLFRKEGQNVTLSCEQNLNHDAMYWYRQDPGQGLRLIYYSQIVNDFQKGDIAEGYSVSREKKESFPLTVTSAQKNPTAFYLCASSATSGKINEQFFGPGTRLTVL.

This clone was seen a few times. CDR3 sequence (DNA): TGTGCCAGCAGCCAAGGAACAGATCAGCCCCAGCATTTT. Translating it yields CASSQGTDQPQHF. The V call is TRBV3-1 (or the pseudogene TRBV3-2), the J call TRBJ1-5; D gene unclear. This CDR3 spans 13 amino acids. Germline assignment: CDR1 LGHDT and CDR2 YNNKEL (reference sequence). Trimming pared 1 base from V and 5 bases from J, leaving 6 bases between.

J is TRBJ1-5 and V is TRBV13; 7 nucleotides align to TRBD1. The CDR3 is 19 residues long. From germline, CDR1 is PRHDT and CDR2 FYEKMQ (reference sequence). Germline trimming cut 2 bases from V and 2 bases from J; bases unmatched to any gene: 15. CDR3 DNA sequence: TGTGCCAGCAGCTTAAAGGGGGCGCGTCGGGGCCCCCGCAATCAGCCCCAGCATTTT. Translated: CASSLKGARRGPRNQPQHF.

The CDR3 sequence: CASSLGTSGTNEQFF. The CDR3 coding sequence is TGTGCCAGCAGCTTAGGTACTAGCGGGACCAATGAGCAGTTCTTC. V and J are TRBV7-9 and TRBJ2-1, with 10 nucleotides matching TRBD2. Trimming cost V 1 base and J 6 bases; bases outside gene matches: 3. The CDR3 extends over 15 amino acids. Germline CDR1 SEHNR, CDR2 FQNEAQ (reference sequence).

The chain joins TRBV30 to TRBJ1-2, with D tentatively TRBD1 (6 bases). Between the trimmed V and J ends, which lost 3 bases and 4 bases, there was a span of 12 bases. CDR1 and CDR2 (germline): GTSNPN, SVGIG (reference sequence). The CDR3 consists of 13 residues. CDR3 nucleotides: TGTGCCTGGAGGGGACACTTGGTCTATGGCTACACCTTC. This gives the protein CAWRGHLVYGYTF.

The V and J genes are TRBV6-1 and TRBJ2-5, with 10 bases fitting TRBD2. The germline V gene encodes CDR1 MNHNS and CDR2 SASEGT. V was clipped by 3 bases and J by 5 bases; unmatched bases: 9. This CDR3 contains 16 residues. Written as DNA, the CDR3 is TGTGCCAGCAGTGATCGGTTAGCGGGAGGCTGGGAGACCCAGTACTTC. Translated, it gives CASSDRLAGGWETQYF.

The chain employs TRBV5-1 and TRBJ1-3; D not certain. Germline CDR1 reads SGHRS; CDR2 reads YFSETQ. Trimming pared 0 bases from V and 2 bases from J, leaving 9 bases between. CDR3 length: 15 residues. The CDR3 protein is CASSLDLPAGNTIYF. As DNA, the CDR3 is TGCGCCAGCAGCTTGGATCTCCCGGCTGGAAACACCATATATTTT.

The J gene is TRBJ2-3, the V gene TRBV4-3; the D gene is possibly TRBD2 (5 bases). The CDR3 totals 13 residues. Trimming took off 6 bases at V and 0 bases at J, with 7 bases between the two ends. Germline CDR1 is LGHNA and CDR2 is YSLEER. The chain's CDR3 is CASRRTSTDTQYF. CDR3 nucleotide sequence: TGCGCCAGCAGACGGACTAGCACAGATACGCAGTATTTT.

This clone occurred once. This chain links TRBV20-1 with TRBJ2-3; no clear D. The CDR3 length is 12 residues. Germline CDR1 is DFQATT and CDR2 is SNEGSKA (reference sequence). The V and J ends lost 3 bases and 2 bases respectively, with 6 bases between them. The chain's CDR3 is CSASGHTDTQYF. The CDR3 nucleotides read TGCAGTGCTAGTGGTCACACAGATACGCAGTATTTT.

In its sample, this clone was seen a few times. V is TRBV6-5 and J is TRBJ1-2; possible D gene TRBD1, 6 bases. Per germline, CDR1 MNHEY and CDR2 SVGAGI. Trimming pared 6 bases from V and 0 bases from J, leaving 14 bases between. This CDR3 region has 15 residues. This chain's CDR3 is CASRRTVQTNYGYTF. The CDR3 DNA sequence: TGTGCCAGCAGGCGGACAGTACAGACTAACTATGGCTACACCTTC.

The chain joins TRBV25-1 to TRBJ2-1, with a possible D match to TRBD2 (6 bases). Trimming shortened V by 0 bases and J by 2 bases, and 14 bases separated the two germline ends. This CDR3 is 17 amino acids long. Germline V gene data show CDR1 as MGHDK and CDR2 as SYGVNS. The CDR3 reads CASSEYTPGGAYNEQFF. CDR3 DNA: TGTGCCAGCAGTGAATATACCCCTGGCGGGGCCTACAATGAGCAGTTCTTC.

V is TRBV2 and J is TRBJ1-2; a weak D match, TRBD1 (6 bases). V dropped 5 bases and J dropped 5 bases, with 15 bases sitting between them. The CDR3 is 14 amino acids. Per the germline V gene, CDR1 is SNHLY and CDR2 is FYNNEI. CDR3 DNA: TGTGCCAGCAGTCCCTTGGGGGCTGGATATGGCTACACCTTC. This translates into CASSPLGAGYGYTF.

This clone was observed a single time. The chain joins TRBV28 to TRBJ2-7, with 9 bases lining up with TRBD1. V shed 3 bases, J shed 2 bases, and the junction held 5 bases outside the gene matches. Germline CDR1 is MDHEN and CDR2 is SYDVKM. The CDR3 length is 15 residues. The CDR3 protein is CASSLPGTGTYEQYF. CDR3 DNA: TGTGCCAGCAGTTTGCCCGGGACAGGGACCTACGAGCAGTACTTC.

The rearrangement uses TRBV21-1 and TRBJ2-2; the D call of TRBD1 is as the table states it, not checked on the DNA. TRBV21-1 is designated a pseudogene. This CDR3 contains 17 residues. The CDR3 loop reads CASSKDDRGQNTGELFF. In nucleotides, the CDR3 is TGTGCCAGCAGCAAAGACGATCGGGGACAGAACACCGGGGAGCTGTTTTTT.

This clone was counted only a few times. The chain joins TRBV27 to TRBJ1-5; 9 bases align to TRBD1. Germline V gene sequence: CDR1 MNHEY, CDR2 SMNVEV (reference sequence). With 6 bases clipped from V and 7 bases from J, the junction kept 7 bases outside the gene matches. The CDR3 is 14 amino acids. The DNA of the CDR3 is TGTGCCAGCAGCCTACAGGGGGCGCGGCAGCCCCAGCATTTT. Encoded protein: CASSLQGARQPQHF.

This sequence joins TRBV19 and TRBJ2-7; a weak D match, TRBD2 (5 bases). V was pared by 5 bases and J by 2 bases, with 19 bases between. The CDR3 has 16 amino acids. Germline CDR1 and CDR2: LNHDA and SQIVND (reference sequence). CDR3 protein: CASSLKGGSQAYEQYF. The CDR3 region has the DNA TGTGCCAGTAGTCTGAAAGGAGGAAGCCAAGCCTACGAGCAGTACTTC.

The V and J genes are TRBV7-6 and TRBJ2-5; D is unresolved. V lost 3 bases to trimming and J lost 2 bases, with 7 bases between them. Germline V gene sequence: CDR1 SGHVS, CDR2 FNYEAQ. The CDR3 has 13 residues. The CDR3 sequence is CASSFLRQETQYF. DNA of the CDR3: TGTGCCAGCAGCTTTCTACGGCAAGAGACCCAGTACTTC.

The rearrangement uses TRBV29-1 and TRBJ2-7; TRBD1 matches 7 bases. CDR3 size: 13 residues. Germline values: CDR1 SQVTM, CDR2 ANQGSEA. Trimming cost V 5 bases and J 2 bases; bases outside gene matches: 6. CDR3 DNA: TGCAGCGTTTGGTGGCAGGGGGCCTACGAGCAGTACTTC. Protein: CSVWWQGAYEQYF.

This clone was recorded a few times. The CDR3 coding sequence is TGTGCCAGCAGTGATCCCCGGAGCTCCTACGAGCAGTACTTC. As protein: CASSDPRSSYEQYF. This rearrangement joins TRBV2 to TRBJ2-7; D gene unclear. Trimming left V 3 bases short and J 0 bases short, with 9 bases between. CDR1 and CDR2 (germline): SNHLY, FYNNEI. This CDR3 is built from 14 residues.

The V call is TRBV12-3 or TRBV12-4, the J call TRBJ2-1, with a weak D call TRBD1 (5 bases). V was clipped by 5 bases and J by 7 bases, with 12 bases between them. CDR3 length: 13 residues. The CDR3 loop is CASSPQGRNEQFF. As DNA, the CDR3 is TGTGCCAGCAGTCCTCAGGGTAGGAATGAGCAGTTCTTC.

This chain joins TRBV28 and TRBJ2-1; weak D call: TRBD1 (5 bases). Germline CDR1 MDHEN, CDR2 SYDVKM. The CDR3 spans 16 residues. V was cut by 5 bases and J by 2 bases, with 16 bases left in between. In nucleotides, the CDR3 is TGTGCCAGCAGTCCCGGACACGCCGGCCCCTACAATGAGCAGTTCTTC. This gives the protein CASSPGHAGPYNEQFF.

This chain's CDR3 is CASSLQGLGRSYNSPLHF. DNA of the CDR3: TGTGCCAGCAGCCTACAGGGGCTTGGCCGCTCCTATAATTCACCCCTCCACTTT. This chain links TRBV11-3 with TRBJ1-6; the match to TRBD1 covers 7 bases. There are 18 residues in the CDR3. Losses at the gene ends were 5 bases for V and 0 bases for J; bases not matched to a gene: 10. Germline-derived CDR1 and CDR2 are SGHNT and YENEEA.

This clone showed up just a few times. This same CDR3 is encoded by further DNA sequences in the sample. The chain has TRBV2 and TRBJ1-5; weak D call: TRBD1 (6 bases). This CDR3 spans 13 amino acids. Germline lookup yields CDR1 SNHLY and CDR2 FYNNEI. V was pared by 6 bases and J by 3 bases, with 9 bases between. CDR3 DNA: TGTGCCAGCAGCGGACAGAACAATCAGCCCCAGCATTTT. This translates into CASSGQNNQPQHF.

The genes are TRBV5-5 and TRBJ1-1, with a tentative D call TRBD1 (5 bases). This CDR3 region has 15 residues. CDR1 and CDR2 from the germline V gene are SGHKS and YYEKEE (reference sequence). Trimming cost V 0 bases and J 0 bases, with 9 bases left between them. CDR3: CASSLARGMNTEAFF. CDR3 bases: TGTGCCAGCAGCTTGGCGCGGGGGATGAACACTGAAGCTTTCTTT.

A few counts support this clone. J is TRBJ1-4 and V is TRBV27, with D unresolved. CDR1 is MNHEY and CDR2 is SMNVEV in the germline V gene (reference sequence). The length of the CDR3 is 15 residues. The germline V and J ends were trimmed by 6 bases and 0 bases, with 11 bases remaining between them. CDR3 sequence (DNA): TGTGCCAGCAGCCCCATAGAGGCAACTAATGAAAAACTGTTTTTT. It is translated as CASSPIEATNEKLFF.

This clone was detected once. V gene TRBV2 combines with J gene TRBJ1-4, with TRBD1 identical over 7 bases. Germline values: CDR1 SNHLY, CDR2 FYNNEI. The length of the CDR3 is 13 residues. V was pared by 6 bases and J by 8 bases, with 6 bases of the junction left unmatched. The CDR3 coding sequence is TGTGCCAGCAGGAGACAGGGTTTCGAAAAACTGTTTTTT. The encoded protein is CASRRQGFEKLFF.

J is TRBJ2-7 and V is TRBV5-4, with 9 nucleotides matching TRBD2. The CDR3 is made up of 14 amino acids. The junction had 4 bases not matched to a gene; V was cut back by 3 bases and J by 3 bases. Germline V gene sequence: CDR1 SGHNT, CDR2 YYREEE (reference sequence). The chain's CDR3 is CASSSSGNRYEQYF. For the CDR3, the DNA is TGTGCCAGCAGCTCTAGCGGGAACCGCTACGAGCAGTACTTC. Based on the CDR3 plus reference TRBV5-4 and TRBJ2-7, the full variable domain is ETGVTQSPTHLIKTRGQQVTLRCSSQSGHNTVSWYQQALGQGPQFIFQYYREEENGRGNFPPRFSGLQFPNYSSELNVNALELDDSALYLCASSSSGNRYEQYFGPGTRLTVT.